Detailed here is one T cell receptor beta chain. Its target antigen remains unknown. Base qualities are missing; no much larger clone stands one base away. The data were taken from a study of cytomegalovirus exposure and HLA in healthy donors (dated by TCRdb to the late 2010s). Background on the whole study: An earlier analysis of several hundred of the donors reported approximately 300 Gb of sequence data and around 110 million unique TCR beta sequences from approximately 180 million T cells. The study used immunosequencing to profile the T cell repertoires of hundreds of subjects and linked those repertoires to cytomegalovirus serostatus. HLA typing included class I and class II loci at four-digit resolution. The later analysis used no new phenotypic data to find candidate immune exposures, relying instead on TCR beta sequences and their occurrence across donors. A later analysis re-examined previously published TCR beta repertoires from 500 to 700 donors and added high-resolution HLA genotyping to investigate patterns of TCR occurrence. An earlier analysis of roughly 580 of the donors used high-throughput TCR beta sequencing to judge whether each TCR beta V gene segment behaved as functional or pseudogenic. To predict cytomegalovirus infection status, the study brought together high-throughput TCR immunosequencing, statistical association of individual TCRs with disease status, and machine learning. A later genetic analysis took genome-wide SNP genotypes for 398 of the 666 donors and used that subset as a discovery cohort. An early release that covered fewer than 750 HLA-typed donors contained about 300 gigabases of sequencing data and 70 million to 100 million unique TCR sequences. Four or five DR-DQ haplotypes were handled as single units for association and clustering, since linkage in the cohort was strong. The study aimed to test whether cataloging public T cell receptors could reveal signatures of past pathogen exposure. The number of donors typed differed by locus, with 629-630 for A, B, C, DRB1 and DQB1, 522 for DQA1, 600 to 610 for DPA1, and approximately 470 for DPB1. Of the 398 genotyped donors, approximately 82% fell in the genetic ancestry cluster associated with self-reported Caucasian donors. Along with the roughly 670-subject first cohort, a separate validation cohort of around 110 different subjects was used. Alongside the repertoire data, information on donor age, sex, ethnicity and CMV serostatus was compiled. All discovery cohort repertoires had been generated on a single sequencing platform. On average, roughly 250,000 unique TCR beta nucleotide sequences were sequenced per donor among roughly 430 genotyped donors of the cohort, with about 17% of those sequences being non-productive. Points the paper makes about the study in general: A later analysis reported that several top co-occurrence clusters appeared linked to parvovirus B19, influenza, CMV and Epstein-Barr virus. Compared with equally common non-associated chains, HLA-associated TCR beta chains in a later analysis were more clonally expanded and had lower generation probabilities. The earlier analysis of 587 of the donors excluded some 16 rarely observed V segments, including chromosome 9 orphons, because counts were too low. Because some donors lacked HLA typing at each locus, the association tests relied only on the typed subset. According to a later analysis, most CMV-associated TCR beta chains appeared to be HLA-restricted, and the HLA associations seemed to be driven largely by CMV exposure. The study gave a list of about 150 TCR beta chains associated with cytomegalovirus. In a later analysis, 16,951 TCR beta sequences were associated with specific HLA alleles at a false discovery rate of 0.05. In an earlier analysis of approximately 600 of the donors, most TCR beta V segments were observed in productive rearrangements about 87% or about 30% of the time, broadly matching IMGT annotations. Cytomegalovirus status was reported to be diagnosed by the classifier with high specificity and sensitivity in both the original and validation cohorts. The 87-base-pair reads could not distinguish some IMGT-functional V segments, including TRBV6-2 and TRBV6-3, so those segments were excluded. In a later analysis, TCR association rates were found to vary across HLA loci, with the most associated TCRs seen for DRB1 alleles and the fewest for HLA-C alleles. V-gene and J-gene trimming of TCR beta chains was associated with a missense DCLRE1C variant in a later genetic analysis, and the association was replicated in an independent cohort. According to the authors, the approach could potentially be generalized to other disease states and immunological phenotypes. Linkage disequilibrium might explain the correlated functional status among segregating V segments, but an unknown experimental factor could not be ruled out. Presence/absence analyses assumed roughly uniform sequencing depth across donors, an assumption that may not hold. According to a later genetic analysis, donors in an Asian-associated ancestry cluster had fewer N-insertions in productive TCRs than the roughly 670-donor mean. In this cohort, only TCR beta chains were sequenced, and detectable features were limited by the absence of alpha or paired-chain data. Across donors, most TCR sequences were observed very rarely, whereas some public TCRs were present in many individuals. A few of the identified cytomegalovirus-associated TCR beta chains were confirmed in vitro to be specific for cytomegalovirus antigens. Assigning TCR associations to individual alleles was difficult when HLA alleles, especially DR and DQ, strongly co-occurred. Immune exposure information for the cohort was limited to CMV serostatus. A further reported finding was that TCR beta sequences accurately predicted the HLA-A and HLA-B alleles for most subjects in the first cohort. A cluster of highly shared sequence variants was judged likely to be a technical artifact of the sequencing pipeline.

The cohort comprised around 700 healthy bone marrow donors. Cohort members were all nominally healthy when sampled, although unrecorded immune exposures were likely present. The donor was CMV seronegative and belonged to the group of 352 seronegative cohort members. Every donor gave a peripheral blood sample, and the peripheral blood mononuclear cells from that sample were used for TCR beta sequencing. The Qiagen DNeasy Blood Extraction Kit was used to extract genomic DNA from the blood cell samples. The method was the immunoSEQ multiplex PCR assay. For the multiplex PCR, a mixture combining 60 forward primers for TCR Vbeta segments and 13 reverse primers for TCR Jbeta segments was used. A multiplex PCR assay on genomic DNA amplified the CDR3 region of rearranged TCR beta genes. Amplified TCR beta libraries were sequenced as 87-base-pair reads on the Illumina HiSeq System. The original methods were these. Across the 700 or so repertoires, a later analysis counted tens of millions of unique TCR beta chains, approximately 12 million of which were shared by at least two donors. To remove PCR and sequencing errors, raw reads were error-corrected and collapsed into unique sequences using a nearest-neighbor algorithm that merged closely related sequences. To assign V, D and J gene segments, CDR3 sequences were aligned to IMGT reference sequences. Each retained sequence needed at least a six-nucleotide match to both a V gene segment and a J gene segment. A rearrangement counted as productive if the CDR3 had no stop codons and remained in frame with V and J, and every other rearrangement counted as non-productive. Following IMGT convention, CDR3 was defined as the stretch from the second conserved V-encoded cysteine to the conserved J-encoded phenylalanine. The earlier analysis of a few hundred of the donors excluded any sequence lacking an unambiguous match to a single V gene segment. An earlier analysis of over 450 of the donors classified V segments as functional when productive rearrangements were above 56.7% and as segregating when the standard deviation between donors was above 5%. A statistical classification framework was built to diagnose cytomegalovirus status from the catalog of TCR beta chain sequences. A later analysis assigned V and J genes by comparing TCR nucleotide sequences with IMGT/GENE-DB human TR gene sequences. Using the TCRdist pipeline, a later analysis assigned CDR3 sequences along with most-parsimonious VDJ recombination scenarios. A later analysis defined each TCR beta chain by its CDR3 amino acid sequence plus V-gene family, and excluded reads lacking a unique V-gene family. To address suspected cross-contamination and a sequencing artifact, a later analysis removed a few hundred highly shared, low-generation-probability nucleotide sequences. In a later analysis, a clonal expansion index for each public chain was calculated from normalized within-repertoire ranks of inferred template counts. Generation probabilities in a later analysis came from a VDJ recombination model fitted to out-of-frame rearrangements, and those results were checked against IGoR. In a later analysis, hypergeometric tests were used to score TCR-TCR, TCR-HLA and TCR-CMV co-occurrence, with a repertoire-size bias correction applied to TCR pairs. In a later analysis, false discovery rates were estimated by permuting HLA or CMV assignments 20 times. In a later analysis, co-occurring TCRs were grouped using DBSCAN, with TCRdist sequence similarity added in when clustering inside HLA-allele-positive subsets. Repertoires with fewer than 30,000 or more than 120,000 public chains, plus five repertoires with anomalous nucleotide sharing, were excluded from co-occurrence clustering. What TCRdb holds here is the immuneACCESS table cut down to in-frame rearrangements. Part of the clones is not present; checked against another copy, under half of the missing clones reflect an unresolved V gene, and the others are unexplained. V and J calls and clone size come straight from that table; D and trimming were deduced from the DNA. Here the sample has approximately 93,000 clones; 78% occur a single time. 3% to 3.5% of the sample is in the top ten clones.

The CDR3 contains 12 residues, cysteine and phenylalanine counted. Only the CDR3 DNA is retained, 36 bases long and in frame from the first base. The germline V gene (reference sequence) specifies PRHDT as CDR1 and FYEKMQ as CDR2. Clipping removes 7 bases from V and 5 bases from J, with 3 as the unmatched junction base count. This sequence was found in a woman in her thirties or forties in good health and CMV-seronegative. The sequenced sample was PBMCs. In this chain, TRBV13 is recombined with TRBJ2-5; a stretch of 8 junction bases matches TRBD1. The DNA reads TGTGCCAGCACAGGGGGCGGTGAGACCCAGTACTTC. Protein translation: CASTGGGETQYF.